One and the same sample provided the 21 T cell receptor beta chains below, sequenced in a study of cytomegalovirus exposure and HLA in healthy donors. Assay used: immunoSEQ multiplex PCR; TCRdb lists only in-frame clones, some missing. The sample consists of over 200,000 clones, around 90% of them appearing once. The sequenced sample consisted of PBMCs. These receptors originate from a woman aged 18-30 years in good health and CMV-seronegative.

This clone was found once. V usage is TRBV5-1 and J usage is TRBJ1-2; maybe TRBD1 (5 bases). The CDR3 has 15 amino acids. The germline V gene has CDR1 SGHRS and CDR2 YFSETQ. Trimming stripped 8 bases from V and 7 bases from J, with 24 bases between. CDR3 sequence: CARPRAPASPGGYTF. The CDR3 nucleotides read TGCGCCAGACCCAGGGCGCCAGCCTCCCCCGGTGGCTACACCTTC.

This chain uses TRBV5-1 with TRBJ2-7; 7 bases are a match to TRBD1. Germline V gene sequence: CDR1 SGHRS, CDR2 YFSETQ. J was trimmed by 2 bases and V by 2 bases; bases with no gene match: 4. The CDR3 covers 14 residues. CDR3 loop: CASSLRDSTYEQYF. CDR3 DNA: TGCGCCAGCAGCTTACGGGACAGCACCTACGAGCAGTACTTC.

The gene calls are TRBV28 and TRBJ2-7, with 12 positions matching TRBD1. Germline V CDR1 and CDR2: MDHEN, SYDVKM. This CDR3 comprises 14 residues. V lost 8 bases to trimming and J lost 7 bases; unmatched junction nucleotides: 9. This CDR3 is CASSGTGGMREQYF. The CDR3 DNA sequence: TGTGCCAGCTCCGGGACAGGGGGCATGAGGGAGCAGTACTTC.

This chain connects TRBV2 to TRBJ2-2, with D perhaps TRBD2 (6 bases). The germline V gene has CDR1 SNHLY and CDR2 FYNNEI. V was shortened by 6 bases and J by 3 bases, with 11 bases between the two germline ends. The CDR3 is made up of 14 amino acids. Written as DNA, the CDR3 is TGTGCCAGCAGGATGGGAGGTGACACCGGGGAGCTGTTTTTT. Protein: CASRMGGDTGELFF.

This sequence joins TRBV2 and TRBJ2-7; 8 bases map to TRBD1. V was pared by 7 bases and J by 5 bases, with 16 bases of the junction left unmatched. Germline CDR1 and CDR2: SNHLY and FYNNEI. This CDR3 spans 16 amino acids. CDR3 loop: CASTPTWTGKLHEQYF. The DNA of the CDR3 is TGTGCCAGCACTCCAACCTGGACAGGGAAGCTCCACGAGCAGTACTTC.

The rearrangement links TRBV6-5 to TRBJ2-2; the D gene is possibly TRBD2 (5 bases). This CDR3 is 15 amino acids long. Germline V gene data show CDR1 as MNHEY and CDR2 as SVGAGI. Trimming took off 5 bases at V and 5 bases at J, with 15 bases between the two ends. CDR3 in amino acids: CASSPGVERTGELFF. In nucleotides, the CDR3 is TGTGCCAGCAGTCCCGGGGTAGAAAGGACCGGGGAGCTGTTTTTT.

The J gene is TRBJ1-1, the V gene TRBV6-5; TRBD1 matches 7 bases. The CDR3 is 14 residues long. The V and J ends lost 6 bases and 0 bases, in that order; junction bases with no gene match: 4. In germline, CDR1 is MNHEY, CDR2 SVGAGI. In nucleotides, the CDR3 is TGTGCCAGCAGGAAGGGACAGATGAACACTGAAGCTTTCTTT. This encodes CASRKGQMNTEAFF.

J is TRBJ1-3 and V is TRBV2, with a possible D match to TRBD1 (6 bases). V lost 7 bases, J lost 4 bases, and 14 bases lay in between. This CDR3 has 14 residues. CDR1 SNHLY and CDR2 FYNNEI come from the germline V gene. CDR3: CASNAGVLGNTIYF. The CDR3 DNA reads TGTGCCAGCAATGCAGGGGTCCTGGGAAACACCATATATTTT.

The chain's CDR3 is CASSHRTGDVMVDIQYF. DNA for the CDR3: TGTGCCAGCAGCCATCGGACAGGGGACGTAATGGTTGACATTCAGTACTTC. The chain joins TRBV7-2 to TRBJ2-4; 9 bases map to TRBD1. The CDR3 is made up of 17 amino acids. Germline CDR1 SGHTA, CDR2 FQGNSA. After removal of 5 bases from V and 8 bases from J, the junction contained 16 bases not matched to a gene.

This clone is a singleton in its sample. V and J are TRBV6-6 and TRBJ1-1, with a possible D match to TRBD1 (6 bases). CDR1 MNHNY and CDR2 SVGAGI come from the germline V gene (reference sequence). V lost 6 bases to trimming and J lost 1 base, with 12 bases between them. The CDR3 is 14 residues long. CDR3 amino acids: CASRFGTQNTEAFF. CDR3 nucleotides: TGTGCCAGCAGATTCGGGACACAGAACACTGAAGCTTTCTTT.

In nucleotides, the CDR3 is TGTGCCTGGAGTGTAAATAGGGTTTGGGGACAGGGGAATGAAAAACTGTTTTTT. Its protein is CAWSVNRVWGQGNEKLFF. This chain connects TRBV30 to TRBJ1-4; TRBD1 agrees at 10 bases. The CDR3 is 18 residues long. Germline V CDR1 and CDR2: GTSNPN, SVGIG (reference sequence). J gave up 5 bases and V 0 bases, and 12 bases lay outside the gene matches.

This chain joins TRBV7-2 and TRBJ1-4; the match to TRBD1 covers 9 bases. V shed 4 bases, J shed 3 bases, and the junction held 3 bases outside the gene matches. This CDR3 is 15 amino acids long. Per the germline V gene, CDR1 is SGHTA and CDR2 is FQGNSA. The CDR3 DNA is TGTGCCAGCAGCTCAAGACAGGGGGCTAATGAAAAACTGTTTTTT. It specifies CASSSRQGANEKLFF. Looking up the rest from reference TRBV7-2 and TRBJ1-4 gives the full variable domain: GAGVSQSPSNKVTEKGKDVELRCDPISGHTALYWYRQSLGQGLEFLIYFQGNSAPDKSGLPSDRFSAERTGGSVSTLTIQRTQQEDSAVYLCASSSRQGANEKLFFGSGTQLSVL.

The CDR3 nucleotides are TGTGCCAGCAGTGACAGGACAGGGGAGGGTTTTAGCAATCAGCCCCAGCATTTT. This gives the protein CASSDRTGEGFSNQPQHF. J is TRBJ1-5 and V is TRBV2; 9 bases map to TRBD1. The germline V gene encodes CDR1 SNHLY and CDR2 FYNNEI. V lost 3 bases and J lost 0; bases outside the gene matches: 9. CDR3 length: 18 amino acids.

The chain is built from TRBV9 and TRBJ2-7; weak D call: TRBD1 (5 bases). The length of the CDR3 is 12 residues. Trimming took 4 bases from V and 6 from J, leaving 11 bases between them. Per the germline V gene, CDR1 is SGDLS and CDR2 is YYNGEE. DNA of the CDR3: TGTGCCAGCAGCCAGCTCCAGGGCGAGCAGTACTTC. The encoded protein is CASSQLQGEQYF. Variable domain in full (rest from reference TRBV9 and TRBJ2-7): DSGVTQTPKHLITATGQRVTLRCSPRSGDLSVYWYQQSLDQGLQFLIQYYNGEERAKGNILERFSAQQFPDLHSELNLSSLELGDSALYFCASSQLQGEQYFGPGTRLTVT.

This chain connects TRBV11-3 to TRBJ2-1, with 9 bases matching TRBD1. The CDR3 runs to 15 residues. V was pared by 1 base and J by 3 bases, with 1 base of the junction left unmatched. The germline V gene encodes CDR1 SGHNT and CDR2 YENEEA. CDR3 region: CASSLGQGDYNEQFF. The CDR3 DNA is TGTGCCAGCAGCTTAGGACAGGGGGACTACAATGAGCAGTTCTTC.

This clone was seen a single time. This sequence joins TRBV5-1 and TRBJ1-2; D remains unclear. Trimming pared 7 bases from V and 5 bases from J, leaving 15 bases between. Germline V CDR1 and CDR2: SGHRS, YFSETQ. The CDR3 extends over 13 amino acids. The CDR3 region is CASRTGSVYGYTF. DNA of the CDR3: TGCGCCAGCCGGACGGGGTCGGTATATGGCTACACCTTC.

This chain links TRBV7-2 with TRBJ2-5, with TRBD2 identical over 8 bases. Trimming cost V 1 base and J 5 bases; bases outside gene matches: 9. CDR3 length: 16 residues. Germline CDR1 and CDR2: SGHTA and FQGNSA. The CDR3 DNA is TGTGCCAGCAGCTTAGGTTTCGGGGGGGCCGAGGAGACCCAGTACTTC. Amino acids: CASSLGFGGAEETQYF. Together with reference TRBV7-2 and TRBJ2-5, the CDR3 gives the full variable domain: GAGVSQSPSNKVTEKGKDVELRCDPISGHTALYWYRQSLGQGLEFLIYFQGNSAPDKSGLPSDRFSAERTGGSVSTLTIQRTQQEDSAVYLCASSLGFGGAEETQYFGPGTRLLVL.

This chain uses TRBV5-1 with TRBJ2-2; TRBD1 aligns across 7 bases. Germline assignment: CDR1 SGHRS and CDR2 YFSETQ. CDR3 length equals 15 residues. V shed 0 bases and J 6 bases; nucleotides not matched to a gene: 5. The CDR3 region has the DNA TGCGCCAGCAGCTTGGCGGGACAGCCCGCCGGGGAGCTGTTTTTT. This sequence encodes CASSLAGQPAGELFF.

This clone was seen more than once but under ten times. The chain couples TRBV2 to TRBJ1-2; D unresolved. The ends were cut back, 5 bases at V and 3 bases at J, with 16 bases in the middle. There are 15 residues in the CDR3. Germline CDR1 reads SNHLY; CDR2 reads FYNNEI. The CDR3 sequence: CASSHIKSPHYGYTF. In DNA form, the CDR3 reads TGTGCCAGCAGTCACATCAAGTCCCCACACTATGGCTACACCTTC.

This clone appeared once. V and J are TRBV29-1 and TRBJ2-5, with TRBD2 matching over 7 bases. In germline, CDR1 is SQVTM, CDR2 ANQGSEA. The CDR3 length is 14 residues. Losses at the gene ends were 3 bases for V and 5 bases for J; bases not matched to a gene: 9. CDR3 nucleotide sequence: TGCAGCGTTGATCCGGCTAGCGGTAGGGAGACCCAGTACTTC. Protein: CSVDPASGRETQYF.

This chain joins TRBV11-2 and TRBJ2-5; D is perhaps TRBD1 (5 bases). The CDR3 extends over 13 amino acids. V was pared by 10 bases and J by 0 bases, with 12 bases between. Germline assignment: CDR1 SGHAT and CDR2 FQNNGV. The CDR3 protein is CATATANQETQYF. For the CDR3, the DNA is TGTGCCACGGCGACAGCAAACCAAGAGACCCAGTACTTC.